The 32 T cell receptor beta chains below were found in one sample sequenced in a study of cytomegalovirus exposure and HLA in healthy donors. In the PCR, 60 Vbeta and 13 Jbeta primers were used. Profiled with immunoSEQ multiplex PCR; TCRdb holds only in-frame clones, not every one. The table has about 130,000 clones, approximately 82% seen once. Source material: PBMCs. All receptors come from a man aged 45-65 years in good health and CMV-seronegative.

The gene calls are TRBV5-4 and TRBJ1-2; 7 nucleotides match TRBD1. The germline V gene encodes CDR1 SGHNT and CDR2 YYREEE (reference sequence). V shed 2 bases, J shed 8 bases, and the junction held 15 bases outside the gene matches. The CDR3 spans 16 residues. The CDR3 bases are TGTGCCAGCAGCTTTGCCAGGGGGGCGGTCGCCGGCGGCTACACCTTC. This translates into CASSFARGAVAGGYTF.

The chain has TRBV6-1 and TRBJ1-2; weak D call: TRBD1 (5 bases). This CDR3 has 12 amino acids. Germline loops: CDR1 MNHNS, CDR2 SASEGT. The V gene lost 11 bases and the J gene lost 6 bases, with 16 bases spanning the gap. Written as DNA, the CDR3 is TGTGCCGGCACTCAGGGCGGTGATGGCTACACCTTC. Its protein product is CAGTQGGDGYTF.

V and J are TRBV2 and TRBJ2-1; 11 nucleotides align to TRBD1. Germline CDR1 SNHLY, CDR2 FYNNEI. The CDR3 has 14 residues. Unmatched junction bases numbered 5, after V lost 5 bases and J lost 8 bases. The DNA for the CDR3 is TGTGCCAGCAGTCCTACGGGACAGGGGGATGAGCAGTTCTTC. Its translation is CASSPTGQGDEQFF.

This clone was observed a few times. The chain recombines TRBV18 with TRBJ2-5, with D possibly being TRBD2 (6 bases). The V end was cut by 4 bases, the J end by 0 bases, with 12 bases between. The CDR3 is 15 amino acids. In germline, CDR1 is KGHSH, CDR2 LQKENI. The CDR3 DNA follows: TGTGCCAGCTCACTGGACCGGGACTACCAAGAGACCCAGTACTTC. Translation gives CASSLDRDYQETQYF.

Here the CDR3 reads CASSPLAGDRGYGYTF. In DNA form, the CDR3 reads TGTGCCAGTAGTCCCCTAGCCGGGGACAGGGGCTATGGCTACACCTTC. The genes are TRBV19 and TRBJ1-2; TRBD1 agrees at 10 bases. The CDR3 runs 16 residues. V shed 5 bases and J 4 bases; nucleotides not matched to a gene: 10. Germline V gene sequence: CDR1 LNHDA, CDR2 SQIVND (reference sequence).

The rearrangement uses TRBV5-5 and TRBJ2-5; 14 positions match TRBD2. The CDR3 runs 17 residues. Germline trimming cut 2 bases from V and 3 bases from J; bases unmatched to any gene: 6. CDR1 SGHKS and CDR2 YYEKEE come from the germline V gene (reference sequence). This chain's CDR3 is CASSFGPTSGGEETQYF. For the CDR3, the DNA is TGTGCCAGCAGCTTCGGACCGACTAGCGGGGGGGAAGAGACCCAGTACTTC.

This clone was found a few times. V and J are TRBV10-2 and TRBJ1-6, with 9 positions matching TRBD1. This CDR3 comprises 15 residues. The J segment lost 10 bases and the V segment lost 7 bases, leaving 11 bases of the junction unmatched. Germline CDR1 and CDR2: WSHSY and SAAADI. CDR3 DNA sequence: TGCGCCAGCATTGCCGCCGGGACAGGGAGCTCACCCCTCCACTTT. Protein: CASIAAGTGSSPLHF.

The chain uses TRBV14 and TRBJ1-3; no firm D call. This CDR3 has 16 amino acids. The germline gives CDR1 SGHDN, CDR2 FVKESK. Trimming took off 0 bases at V and 0 bases at J, with 9 bases between the two ends. The CDR3 DNA is TGTGCCAGCAGCCAAGATCTCCCCCGCTCTGGAAACACCATATATTTT. It translates to CASSQDLPRSGNTIYF.

The CDR3 protein is CATRRTGNTGELFF. The CDR3 region has the DNA TGTGCCACAAGACGGACAGGGAACACCGGGGAGCTGTTTTTT. This chain uses TRBV6-5 with TRBJ2-2; the match to TRBD1 covers 7 bases. From germline, CDR1 is MNHEY and CDR2 SVGAGI. The CDR3 length is 14 residues. V shed 10 bases and J 1 base; nucleotides not matched to a gene: 6.

This chain joins TRBV30 and TRBJ2-1, with 8 bases matching TRBD2. Germline-derived CDR1 and CDR2 are GTSNPN and SVGIG (reference sequence). The CDR3 has 14 amino acids. V shed 0 bases and J 9 bases; nucleotides not matched to a gene: 7. CDR3 sequence reads: CAWSVGRGAGEQFF. The CDR3, as DNA: TGTGCCTGGAGTGTCGGGCGGGGGGCAGGTGAGCAGTTCTTC.

This chain links TRBV2 with TRBJ1-2; a possible D gene is TRBD1 (6 bases). Germline CDR1 and CDR2: SNHLY and FYNNEI. Trimming pared 4 bases from V and 11 bases from J, leaving 17 bases between. The CDR3 covers 13 residues. The CDR3 here is CASSADRDALYTF. DNA of the CDR3: TGTGCCAGCAGTGCGGACAGAGACGCCCTTTACACCTTC.

This clone is a singleton in its sample. This chain uses TRBV5-1 with TRBJ1-3, with no clear D. V was trimmed by 0 bases and J by 0 bases, leaving 10 bases between them. Looked up from germline, CDR1 is SGHRS and CDR2 is YFSETQ. The CDR3 contains 16 residues. CDR3 nucleotides: TGCGCCAGCAGCTTGGCCAGTGGTAACTCTGGAAACACCATATATTTT. This sequence encodes CASSLASGNSGNTIYF.

The J gene is TRBJ1-6, the V gene TRBV10-3; D gene unclear. Germline CDR1 is ENHRY and CDR2 is SYGVKD. Trimming stripped 0 bases from V and 5 bases from J, with 14 bases between. The CDR3 contains 17 residues. The CDR3 protein is CAISESILVDNNSPLHF. The CDR3 DNA reads TGTGCCATCAGTGAGTCGATACTAGTCGATAATAATTCACCCCTCCACTTT.

CDR3 sequence reads: CASSQSPTGGAEEQYF. CDR3 in DNA: TGTGCCAGCAGCCAAAGTCCGACCGGGGGGGCGGAGGAGCAGTACTTC. The V call is TRBV4-2, the J call TRBJ2-7; 8 positions agree with TRBD2. Germline CDR1 is LGHNA and CDR2 is YNFKEQ. V shed 2 bases, J shed 7 bases, and the junction held 13 bases outside the gene matches. The CDR3 runs 16 residues.

This rearrangement joins TRBV19 to TRBJ1-5; tentatively, D is TRBD1 (6 bases). Germline-derived CDR1 and CDR2 are LNHDA and SQIVND (reference sequence). This CDR3 region has 17 residues. The germline V and J ends were trimmed by 5 bases and 2 bases, with 19 bases remaining between them. As DNA, the CDR3 is TGTGCCAGTAGTTCTAGAACAGGGTCTAAGGGCAATCAGCCCCAGCATTTT. It translates to CASSSRTGSKGNQPQHF. Drawing the rest from reference TRBV19 and TRBJ1-5, the complete variable domain is DGGITQSPKYLFRKEGQNVTLSCEQNLNHDAMYWYRQDPGQGLRLIYYSQIVNDFQKGDIAEGYSVSREKKESFPLTVTSAQKNPTAFYLCASSSRTGSKGNQPQHFGDGTRLSIL.

V and J are TRBV29-1 and TRBJ1-2, with a weak D call TRBD1 (5 bases). CDR1 is SQVTM, CDR2 ANQGSEA, per germline. Trimming took 4 bases from V and 2 from J, leaving 17 bases between them. CDR3 length: 15 residues. The CDR3 region has the DNA TGCAGCGTTGCGGCAAGGGACGGGAGGAACTATGGCTACACCTTC. The encoded protein is CSVAARDGRNYGYTF.

The chain has TRBV6-1 and TRBJ1-2; no firm D call. The ends were cut back, 1 base at V and 3 bases at J, with 9 bases in the middle. This CDR3 is 14 amino acids long. Germline-derived CDR1 and CDR2 are MNHNS and SASEGT. The CDR3 bases are TGTGCCAGCAGTGAAGTTGCCAGGCACTATGGCTACACCTTC. Amino acids: CASSEVARHYGYTF.

DNA for the CDR3: TGTGCCAGCAGTCCCCGGACAGGGATCAATCAGCCCCAGCATTTT. It codes for CASSPRTGINQPQHF. The V call is TRBV6-6, the J call TRBJ1-5; TRBD1 matches 8 bases. V lost 5 bases and J lost 3; bases outside the gene matches: 6. There are 15 residues in the CDR3. The germline V gene encodes CDR1 MNHNY and CDR2 SVGAGI (reference sequence).

The rearrangement joins TRBV4-2 to TRBJ2-5; 7 nucleotides line up with TRBD1. CDR3 length: 14 residues. CDR1 is LGHNA, CDR2 YNFKEQ, per germline. The V gene end was trimmed by 0 bases and the J gene end by 5 bases; junction bases not matched to a gene: 3. CDR3 region: CASSQDSRGETQYF. As DNA, the CDR3 is TGTGCCAGCAGCCAAGATAGCAGGGGGGAGACCCAGTACTTC.

V is TRBV7-9 and J is TRBJ2-7, with D possibly matching TRBD1 (7 bases). The ends were cut back, 5 bases at V and 4 bases at J, with 15 bases in the middle. CDR3 size: 14 residues. Germline V gene lookup returns CDR1 SEHNR and CDR2 FQNEAQ (reference sequence). CDR3 sequence: CASSAGTDFYEQYF. CDR3 coding DNA: TGTGCCAGCAGCGCGGGGACAGACTTTTACGAGCAGTACTTC.

The chain couples TRBV5-1 to TRBJ2-7; TRBD2 agrees at 9 bases. In germline, CDR1 is SGHRS, CDR2 YFSETQ. The ends lost 4 bases at V and 3 bases at J; junction bases unmatched: 11. This CDR3 spans 16 amino acids. The CDR3: CASSQGGRGGLYEQYF. CDR3 in DNA: TGCGCCAGCAGCCAAGGGGGGCGGGGGGGCCTCTACGAGCAGTACTTC.

The chain has TRBV10-1 and TRBJ2-5; D might be TRBD1 (5 bases). Trimming left V 4 bases short and J 2 bases short, with 8 bases between. The CDR3 covers 13 residues. Germline lookup yields CDR1 WNHNN and CDR2 SYGVQD (reference sequence). CDR3 nucleotides: TGCGCCAGCAGTGCACAGGTACAAGAGACCCAGTACTTC. This translates into CASSAQVQETQYF.

V and J are TRBV6-5 and TRBJ1-3; D is ambiguous. The germline V gene encodes CDR1 MNHEY and CDR2 SVGAGI. The CDR3 has 15 residues. The V and J ends lost 0 bases and 7 bases respectively, with 13 bases between them. The CDR3 DNA follows: TGTGCCAGCAGTTACTCGAGCCCCAGGACTAACACCATATATTTT. Translating gives CASSYSSPRTNTIYF.

This clone was seen a few times. The chain combines TRBV29-1 with TRBJ2-7; D possibly corresponds to TRBD1 (6 bases). This CDR3 is built from 15 residues. Germline CDR1 is SQVTM and CDR2 is ANQGSEA. Trimming cost V 5 bases and J 1 base, with 18 bases left between them. The CDR3 sequence is CSVTYPAGTSYEQYF. CDR3 nucleotides: TGCAGCGTTACGTACCCAGCCGGGACATCCTACGAGCAGTACTTC.

The chain has TRBV6-1 and TRBJ2-7, with 9 bases fitting TRBD1. V lost 7 bases, J lost 3 bases, and 4 bases stayed unmatched. Per germline, CDR1 MNHNS and CDR2 SASEGT. CDR3 size: 13 residues. The CDR3, as DNA: TGTGCCAGCACCCGGACAGGGGTCTACGAGCAGTACTTC. Its translation is CASTRTGVYEQYF.

The rearrangement joins TRBV4-2 to TRBJ1-1, with TRBD1 matching over 7 bases. The germline CDR1 and CDR2 sequences are LGHNA and YNFKEQ. CDR3 size: 17 residues. V dropped 0 bases and J dropped 1; count of bases not matched to a gene: 8. The CDR3, as DNA: TGTGCCAGCAGCCAAGAGCCAGGGGGGTGGTCGAACACTGAAGCTTTCTTT. Its protein is CASSQEPGGWSNTEAFF.

V gene TRBV7-2 combines with J gene TRBJ2-5, with TRBD2 matching over 11 bases. Losses at the gene ends were 3 bases for V and 8 bases for J; bases not matched to a gene: 8. Germline assignment: CDR1 SGHTA and CDR2 FQGNSA. The CDR3 sequence is 15 residues long. The CDR3 nucleotides read TGTGCCAGCAGCTTCGATGCTAGCGGGGGGAGAACCCAGTACTTC. Translated: CASSFDASGGRTQYF.

The chain employs TRBV7-2 and TRBJ2-3; D gene ambiguous. CDR1 and CDR2 (germline): SGHTA, FQGNSA. V dropped 0 bases and J dropped 5 bases, with 12 bases sitting between them. The CDR3 sequence is 15 residues long. CDR3 in amino acids: CASSLAGGAGDTQYF. CDR3 nucleotides: TGTGCCAGCAGCTTAGCAGGCGGCGCCGGAGATACGCAGTATTTT.

This clone was found once. The rearrangement joins TRBV6-1 to TRBJ2-7; TRBD1 matches at 9 bases. Trimming took 2 bases from V and 2 from J; bases not matched to a gene: 13. Germline loops: CDR1 MNHNS, CDR2 SASEGT. The CDR3 sequence is 18 residues long. The CDR3, as DNA: TGTGCCAGCAGTGAACAGATTTCCGGGACAGGGTCAGCCTACGAGCAGTACTTC. It encodes CASSEQISGTGSAYEQYF.

The chain uses TRBV4-1 and TRBJ2-3, with TRBD1 matching over 7 bases. The V gene end was trimmed by 2 bases and the J gene end by 4 bases; junction bases not matched to a gene: 6. The CDR3 has 15 amino acids. Germline loops: CDR1 MGHRA, CDR2 YSYEKL. CDR3 DNA sequence: TGCGCCAGCAGCCAACCCGGGACAGTCTCAGATACGCAGTATTTT. Protein: CASSQPGTVSDTQYF.

The rearrangement links TRBV5-1 to TRBJ2-1; 12 positions agree with TRBD1. With V trimmed by 4 bases and J by 6 bases, 8 bases remained unmatched. This CDR3 spans 16 amino acids. Per the germline V gene, CDR1 is SGHRS and CDR2 is YFSETQ. The CDR3 sequence: CASSVPGQGAVNEQFF. The CDR3 DNA follows: TGCGCCAGCAGCGTCCCGGGACAGGGGGCGGTCAATGAGCAGTTCTTC.

This CDR3 reads CASRGQFYGYTF. The DNA for the CDR3 is TGTGCCAGCAGAGGACAGTTCTATGGCTACACCTTC. This chain joins TRBV6-5 and TRBJ1-2, with D possibly matching TRBD1 (6 bases). The V gene lost 6 bases and the J gene lost 4 bases, with 9 bases spanning the gap. The CDR3 has 12 residues. Germline CDR1 reads MNHEY; CDR2 reads SVGAGI.